This T cell receptor beta chain was sequenced in a study of T cells in Graves' hyperthyroidism and ophthalmopathy. Notes on the study in general: A model built on 13 V-J features separated ophthalmopathy from stable hyperthyroidism. Most clonotypes that expanded in the thyroid above 0.001 also showed up in blood.

RNA transcripts yielded amplified TCR beta CDR3 regions. First-round RT-PCR of the TCR CDR3 relied on the HTBI primer set. TCRdb fed the multiplex PCR reads into MiXCR, producing one record per CDR3 protein. The table has hundreds of thousands of distinct CDR3 sequences, about 15% seen once. The sample holds many counts of this clonotype. Its antigen is unknown. Clinical Activity Scores of at least 3, NOSPECS grades of at least 4 and durations under 3 months characterized ophthalmopathy patients. Using around 10 ml of fresh peripheral blood, PBMCs were prepared. With V trimmed by 0 bases and J by 4 bases, 8 bases remained unmatched. The CDR3 covers 17 residues. Germline-derived CDR1 and CDR2 are MNHEY and SVGAGI.

Sequenced sample: blood. This chain connects TRBV6-5 to TRBJ2-5; 10 bases align to TRBD2. This clonotype was obtained from a woman in her thirties or forties with Graves' ophthalmopathy. CDR3: CASSYSGASGSRETQYF. CDR3 coding DNA: TGTGCCAGCAGTTACTCGGGGGCTAGCGGGAGTCGAGAGACCCAGTACTTC.